Below are 4 T cell receptor beta chains sequenced from a single sample in a study of graft-versus-host responses after intestinal transplantation. Sequenced by immunoSEQ multiplex PCR; TCRdb stores in-frame clones only, minus some. The data contain 55,000 to 85,000 clones, about 90% of them singletons. These receptors are not linked to any known antigen. This material consisted of unstimulated CD8+ T cells sorted from spleen or lymph node cells, taken before intestinal transplant. These TCRs come from a human donor who received an intestinal transplant.

The chain uses TRBV5-1 and TRBJ2-6; 11 positions match TRBD1. This CDR3 has 18 amino acids. Germline V CDR1 and CDR2: SGHRS, YFSETQ. Unmatched junction bases numbered 4, after V lost 0 bases and J lost 2 bases. The CDR3 is CASSLVGQGAAGANVLTF. For the CDR3, the DNA is TGCGCCAGCAGCTTGGTAGGACAGGGGGCAGCTGGGGCCAACGTCCTGACTTTC.

This rearrangement joins TRBV6-1 to TRBJ2-1; 12 nucleotides align to TRBD2. From germline, CDR1 is MNHNS and CDR2 SASEGT. The CDR3 covers 18 residues. V was clipped by 2 bases and J by 10 bases; unmatched bases: 15. The chain's CDR3 is CASSEWLAGGPAQREQFF. In nucleotides, the CDR3 is TGTGCCAGCAGTGAATGGCTAGCGGGAGGGCCGGCCCAGCGGGAGCAGTTCTTC.

V gene TRBV4-1 combines with J gene TRBJ2-7; a possible D gene is TRBD2 (6 bases). Per the germline V gene, CDR1 is MGHRA and CDR2 is YSYEKL. There are 13 residues in the CDR3. Trimming took off 1 base at V and 2 bases at J, with 6 bases between the two ends. The chain's CDR3 is CASSQGLAYEQYF. The CDR3 nucleotides read TGCGCCAGCAGCCAAGGACTAGCCTACGAGCAGTACTTC.

This chain joins TRBV5-5 and TRBJ2-1; TRBD1 aligns across 8 bases. This CDR3 contains 15 residues. V lost 4 bases and J lost 8; bases outside the gene matches: 11. CDR1 and CDR2 (germline): SGHKS, YYEKEE (reference sequence). The DNA of the CDR3 is TGTGCCAGCAGCCGGACAGGGAGTAATATGGATGAGCAGTTCTTC. It yields the protein CASSRTGSNMDEQFF.